The clone carrying this TCR beta chain came up a few times. This sample is part of a study of blood T cells in healthy people across ages. Study-wide context: Capturing about one barcoded beta molecule per two T cells was achieved by template switching.

PCR was performed a second time for about 6 to 12 cycles using a sample-barcoded 5' primer and a J-beta primer mix. In TCRdb, the 5' RACE reads were re-called with MiXCR into one record per CDR3 protein. The table includes about 730,000 distinct CDR3 sequences, roughly 44% detected once. Material: blood. The receptor was isolated from an older woman in good health.

CDR3 in DNA: TGTGCCAGCAGCGGGGGAAGAGGTTCACCCCTCCACTTT. Its translation: CASSGGRGSPLHF. The rearrangement joins TRBV6-2 or TRBV6-3 to TRBJ1-6; a possible D gene is TRBD1 (5 bases). Per the germline V gene, CDR1 is MNHEY and CDR2 is SVGEGT. Deletions cut 6 bases from V and 9 bases from J, with 12 bases between. This CDR3 has 13 amino acids.